A single sample is the source of the 21 T cell receptor beta chains below, sequenced in a study of control samples from healthy donors and cancer patients. Produced via immunoSEQ multiplex PCR; TCRdb's table is partial and in-frame only. The sample shows 150,000 to 200,000 clones, 90% to 95% of them seen only once. The specimen was blood. These receptors came from a man between 18 and 35 years old in good health.

The chain combines TRBV24-1 with TRBJ1-1, with 7 bases that match TRBD1. V trimming: 2 bases; J trimming: 1 base; junction bases outside the gene matches: 0. The CDR3 has 14 residues. The V gene's germline CDR1 is KGHDR and CDR2 SFDVKD. CDR3 residues: CATSDSGGNTEAFF. In nucleotides, the CDR3 is TGTGCCACCAGTGATTCAGGGGGGAACACTGAAGCTTTCTTT.

The V call is TRBV15, the J call TRBJ2-1, with TRBD2 matching over 8 bases. The V and J ends lost 0 bases and 2 bases, in that order; junction bases with no gene match: 15. The CDR3 covers 20 residues. Germline CDR1 reads LNHNV; CDR2 reads YYDKDF (reference sequence). The CDR3 loop is CATSRDRGLLAGGAYNEQFF. The CDR3 nucleotides read TGTGCCACCAGCAGAGATCGGGGATTGTTGGCGGGGGGCGCCTACAATGAGCAGTTCTTC.

The chain employs TRBV6-5 and TRBJ2-7; a weak D match, TRBD1 (5 bases). V dropped 5 bases and J dropped 4 bases, with 9 bases sitting between them. Germline CDR1 is MNHEY and CDR2 is SVGAGI. CDR3 size: 12 residues. CDR3 coding DNA: TGTGCCAGCAGTCGGACATCATACGAGCAGTACTTC. Its protein is CASSRTSYEQYF.

The rearrangement uses TRBV3-1 (or the pseudogene TRBV3-2) and TRBJ1-5; no definite D call. The V end was cut by 1 base, the J end by 7 bases, with 8 bases between. The CDR3 runs 13 residues. Germline V gene sequence: CDR1 LGHDT, CDR2 YNNKEL (reference sequence). The CDR3 protein is CASSQGPGQPQHF. The CDR3 DNA follows: TGTGCCAGCAGCCAAGGTCCCGGGCAGCCCCAGCATTTT.

This clone was seen only a few times. The chain is built from TRBV7-9 and TRBJ1-6, with a possible D match to TRBD1 (6 bases). V lost 4 bases and J 4 bases, leaving 11 bases between the germline ends. CDR3 length: 15 amino acids. Looked up from germline, CDR1 is SEHNR and CDR2 is FQNEAQ (reference sequence). As DNA, the CDR3 is TGTGCCAGCAGCTCCCGGGACAAATATAATTCACCCCTCCACTTT. This sequence encodes CASSSRDKYNSPLHF.

The J gene is TRBJ1-5, the V gene TRBV7-8; 8 bases line up with TRBD1. This CDR3 region has 18 residues. Losses at the gene ends were 2 bases for V and 3 bases for J; bases not matched to a gene: 12. Germline loops: CDR1 SGHVS, CDR2 FQNEAQ. The chain's CDR3 is CASSLKDKGTGFNQPQHF. Written as DNA, the CDR3 is TGTGCCAGCAGCTTAAAGGATAAAGGGACAGGCTTCAATCAGCCCCAGCATTTT.

This sequence joins TRBV7-3 and TRBJ2-7; D possibly corresponds to TRBD2 (6 bases). CDR3 size: 14 residues. V lost 5 bases and J 2 bases, leaving 13 bases between the germline ends. Germline V gives CDR1 SGHTA, CDR2 FQGTGA. The CDR3 sequence is CASSPGGFAYEQYF. The CDR3 DNA reads TGTGCCAGCAGCCCTGGGGGGTTCGCCTACGAGCAGTACTTC.

V is TRBV24-1 and J is TRBJ1-2; no definite D call. Trimming removed 4 bases at V and 0 bases at J, with 5 bases between. The CDR3 contains 13 residues. Germline CDR1 KGHDR, CDR2 SFDVKD. DNA for the CDR3: TGTGCCACCAGTGACACCACTAACTATGGCTACACCTTC. It is translated as CATSDTTNYGYTF.

The chain uses TRBV29-1 and TRBJ1-3; D is unclear. The CDR3 contains 14 residues. With 7 bases removed from V and 0 bases from J, the gap between germline ends came to 13 bases. Germline CDR1 reads SQVTM; CDR2 reads ANQGSEA. The CDR3 bases are TGCAGCGGAAGAGACACCGGCTCTGGAAACACCATATATTTT. Residues: CSGRDTGSGNTIYF.

The CDR3 loop is CATSDPGPSGAETQYF. The CDR3 DNA is TGTGCCACCAGTGATCCGGGACCCTCTGGGGCAGAGACCCAGTACTTC. V and J are TRBV24-1 and TRBJ2-5, with D perhaps TRBD1 or TRBD2 (5 bases each). V was shortened by 3 bases and J by 4 bases, with 17 bases between the two germline ends. Germline V gene lookup returns CDR1 KGHDR and CDR2 SFDVKD. CDR3 length equals 16 residues.

V is TRBV27 and J is TRBJ1-5; no clear D. V lost 5 bases and J 6 bases, leaving 11 bases between the germline ends. This CDR3 comprises 13 residues. Germline loops: CDR1 MNHEY, CDR2 SMNVEV (reference sequence). The CDR3 spells CASSPGLFQPQHF. CDR3 coding DNA: TGTGCCAGCAGTCCCGGCCTATTTCAGCCCCAGCATTTT.

J is TRBJ1-6 and V is TRBV5-6; D is unclear. This CDR3 comprises 19 residues. Germline V lookup: CDR1 SGHDT, CDR2 YYEEEE. The ends were cut back, 2 bases at V and 0 bases at J, with 18 bases in the middle. In DNA, the CDR3 is TGTGCCAGCAGCTTTTCTGGATTCCCCGGGAGCTCCTATAATTCACCCCTCCACTTT. Protein sequence: CASSFSGFPGSSYNSPLHF.

The chain carries TRBV18 and TRBJ1-3; D is undetermined. V lost 3 bases, J lost 0 bases, and 6 bases lay in between. CDR1 and CDR2 from the germline V gene are KGHSH and LQKENI. The length of the CDR3 is 14 residues. The CDR3 nucleotides read TGTGCCAGCTCACCGGGAGCCTCTGGAAACACCATATATTTT. Its translation: CASSPGASGNTIYF.

The DNA of the CDR3 is TGTGCCAGCAGTCCACAGAGGAACACTGAAGCTTTCTTT. This gives the protein CASSPQRNTEAFF. The chain combines TRBV12-3 or TRBV12-4 with TRBJ1-1; D not resolved. CDR3 length: 13 amino acids. V lost 5 bases to trimming and J lost 1 base, with 8 bases between them.

V gene TRBV30 combines with J gene TRBJ1-1, with TRBD1 identical over 9 bases. The CDR3 consists of 14 residues. Losses at the gene ends were 2 bases for V and 3 bases for J; bases not matched to a gene: 4. The V gene's germline CDR1 is GTSNPN and CDR2 SVGIG (reference sequence). The DNA of the CDR3 is TGTGCCTGGAGTAGCGGGACAGGGTACACTGAAGCTTTCTTT. Translated: CAWSSGTGYTEAFF.

CDR3 DNA sequence: TGTGCCTGGAGCCCAGGCGGAAACACCATATATTTT. As protein: CAWSPGGNTIYF. This sequence joins TRBV30 and TRBJ1-3; the D is unclear. In germline, CDR1 is GTSNPN, CDR2 SVGIG (reference sequence). This CDR3 is built from 12 residues. V lost 3 bases and J 4 bases, leaving 7 bases between the germline ends.

V gene TRBV19 combines with J gene TRBJ1-4; TRBD1 aligns across 9 bases. Germline V lookup: CDR1 LNHDA, CDR2 SQIVND (reference sequence). This CDR3 has 16 amino acids. With V trimmed by 3 bases and J by 7 bases, 9 bases remained unmatched. In nucleotides, the CDR3 is TGTGCCAGTAGTATCCCCCGGGGGACAGGGACTGAAAAACTGTTTTTT. Encoded protein: CASSIPRGTGTEKLFF. The full variable domain, in which reference TRBV19 and TRBJ1-4 provide the parts outside the CDR3, is DGGITQSPKYLFRKEGQNVTLSCEQNLNHDAMYWYRQDPGQGLRLIYYSQIVNDFQKGDIAEGYSVSREKKESFPLTVTSAQKNPTAFYLCASSIPRGTGTEKLFFGSGTQLSVL.

V is TRBV18 and J is TRBJ1-6; 7 nucleotides align to TRBD1. Losses at the gene ends were 2 bases for V and 5 bases for J; bases not matched to a gene: 3. The V gene's germline CDR1 is KGHSH and CDR2 LQKENI. This CDR3 contains 15 residues. This CDR3 reads CASSPAGGNNSPLHF. The CDR3 region has the DNA TGTGCCAGCTCACCAGCAGGGGGAAATAATTCACCCCTCCACTTT.

As for this clone: The identical CDR3 is also encoded by other nucleotide sequences in the sample. The chain couples TRBV6-4 to TRBJ2-1; 8 bases are a match to TRBD1. Germline V CDR1 and CDR2: MRHNA, SNTAGT. This CDR3 has 13 amino acids. The junction had 2 bases not matched to a gene; V was cut back by 5 bases and J by 5 bases. CDR3 bases: TGTGCCAGCAGTAGGACAGGGAACAATGAGCAGTTCTTC. Encoded protein: CASSRTGNNEQFF.

There are a few counts of this clone. The chain carries TRBV7-8 and TRBJ2-7; 10 bases match TRBD1. Per germline, CDR1 SGHVS and CDR2 FQNEAQ. This CDR3 comprises 15 residues. V lost 3 bases and J lost 3; bases outside the gene matches: 5. CDR3: CASSFRQGAFYEQYF. As DNA, the CDR3 is TGTGCCAGCAGCTTTCGACAGGGGGCCTTCTACGAGCAGTACTTC.

The chain recombines TRBV30 with TRBJ1-2; tentatively, D is TRBD1 (6 bases). Trimming removed 1 base at V and 8 bases at J, with 20 bases between. The CDR3 has 15 residues. Germline CDR1 GTSNPN, CDR2 SVGIG (reference sequence). DNA for the CDR3: TGTGCCTGGAGTGGGCTCCCGATCCCTGGGGGCGGCTACACCTTC. Protein product: CAWSGLPIPGGGYTF. The full variable domain, in which reference TRBV30 and TRBJ1-2 provide the parts outside the CDR3, is SQTIHQWPATLVQPVGSPLSLECTVEGTSNPNLYWYRQAAGRGLQLLFYSVGIGQISSEVPQNLSASRPQDRQFILSSKKLLLSDSGFYLCAWSGLPIPGGGYTFGSGTRLTVV.